A selection of T cell receptor beta chains follows, all from one sample in a study of T cell repertoires in cytomegalovirus infection. TCRdb ran MiXCR on the reads and lists one entry per CDR3 protein. The sample records fewer than 550,000 distinct CDR3 sequences, about 30% being singletons. Source material: PBMCs. These receptors were collected from a human donor in good health (CMV status not recorded). Some clones in this sample may be carry-over from other donors' samples. CDR3s include the opening cysteine and the closing phenylalanine or tryptophan. A D gene is named only where the DNA matches it firmly. Size values are once, few and many counts, or a class for expanded clones, and some rows have none.

TRBV6-2/TRBV6-3	few	TRBJ1-5	TRBD1	CASRRGRWGNQPQHF	TGTGCCAGCAGGAGGGGGCGATGGGGCAATCAGCCCCAGCATTTT
TRBV12-5	-	TRBJ2-1	TRBD2	CASDLRLAGLPGEQFF	TGTGCTAGTGACCTCAGACTAGCGGGATTGCCGGGTGAGCAGTTCTTC
TRBV7-9	-	TRBJ2-2	-	CASSTGRGVGELFF	TGTGCCAGCAGCACCGGAAGGGGAGTCGGGGAGCTGTTTTTT
TRBV6-1	-	TRBJ1-1	TRBD1	CASRLTGGPTEAFF	TGTGCCAGCAGGCTGACAGGGGGCCCGACTGAAGCTTTCTTT
TRBV6-8	few	TRBJ1-2	TRBD1	CASSTGQGANYGYTF	TGTGCCAGCAGTACGGGACAGGGCGCAAACTATGGCTACACCTTC
TRBV7-2	many	TRBJ2-4	-	CASSLTPGNIQYF	TGTGCCAGCAGCTTAACGCCTGGAAACATTCAGTACTTC
TRBV2	-	TRBJ1-5	-	CASSEEAVNQPQHF	TGTGCCAGCAGTGAAGAGGCGGTAAATCAGCCCCAGCATTTT
TRBV19	-	TRBJ2-1	-	CASSHSHEQFF	TGTGCCAGTAGTCACTCCCATGAGCAGTTCTTC
TRBV19	-	TRBJ1-1	-	CASQEGVGTEAFF	TGTGCCAGTCAAGAGGGGGTCGGGACTGAAGCTTTCTTT
TRBV11-2	few	TRBJ1-3	-	CASSTSRVSGNTIYF	TGTGCCAGCAGCACTAGCAGGGTCTCTGGAAACACCATATATTTT
TRBV12-3/TRBV12-4	few	TRBJ2-3	TRBD1	CASSIQGATDTQYF	TGTGCCAGCAGCATACAGGGGGCCACAGATACGCAGTATTTT
TRBV28	few	TRBJ1-3	-	CASSLILGATSGNTIYF	TGTGCCAGCAGTTTAATCCTGGGTGCCACATCTGGAAACACCATATATTTT
TRBV20-1	few	TRBJ1-3	-	CSAREGQALIYF	TGCAGTGCTAGAGAGGGGCAGGCCCTCATATATTTT
TRBV7-2	many	TRBJ1-2	-	CASSSDGIYGYTF	TGTGCCAGCAGCTCGGACGGAATCTATGGCTACACCTTC